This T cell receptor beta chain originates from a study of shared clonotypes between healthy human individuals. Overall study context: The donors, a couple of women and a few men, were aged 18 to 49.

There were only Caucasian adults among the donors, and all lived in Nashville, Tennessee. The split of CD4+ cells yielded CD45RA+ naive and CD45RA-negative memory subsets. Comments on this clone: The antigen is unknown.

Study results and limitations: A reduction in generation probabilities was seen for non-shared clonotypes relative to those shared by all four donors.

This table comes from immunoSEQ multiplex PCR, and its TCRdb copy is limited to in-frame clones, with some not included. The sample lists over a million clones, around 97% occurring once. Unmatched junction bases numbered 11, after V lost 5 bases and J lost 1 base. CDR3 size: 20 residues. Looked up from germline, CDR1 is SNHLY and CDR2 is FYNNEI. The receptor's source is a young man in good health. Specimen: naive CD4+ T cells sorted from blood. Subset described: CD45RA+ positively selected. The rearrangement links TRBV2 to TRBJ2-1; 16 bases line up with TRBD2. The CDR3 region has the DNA TGTGCCAGCAGTCTACCGGGACTAGCGGGAGGGGACTATTCCTACAATGAGCAGTTCTTC. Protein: CASSLPGLAGGDYSYNEQFF.